Here is one T cell receptor beta chain with its context. This sample was included in a study of blood T cells in healthy people across ages. Deletions cut 8 bases from V and 4 bases from J, with 8 bases between. Germline CDR1 and CDR2: SGHTA and FQGNSA. The CDR3 covers 11 residues. The authors ran a second PCR of roughly 6 to 12 cycles using a sample-barcoded 5' primer and a J-beta primer mix. TCRdb called the 5' RACE reads again in MiXCR, with one record for every CDR3 protein. The sample carries about 830,000 distinct CDR3 sequences, approximately 67% recorded once. This receptor was taken from a man aged 25-45 years in good health. The rearrangement uses TRBV7-2 and TRBJ1-2; D ambiguous. The sequencing input was blood. In DNA form, the CDR3 reads TGTGCCAGCCTTTCCCGCTATGGCTACACCTTC. Translation gives CASLSRYGYTF.